This T cell receptor (beta chain) was sequenced for a study of blood T cell repertoires in COVID-19. Study-level background: PBMCs, B-cell-depleted T cells, or T cells provided the cDNA or gDNA that made up the material.

Only one count was recorded for this clone. Unmatched junction bases numbered 11, after V lost 1 base and J lost 10 bases. CDR3 size: 17 residues. Germline values: CDR1 SSHAT, CDR2 FNYEAQ (reference sequence). This table comes from immunoSEQ multiplex PCR, and its TCRdb copy is limited to in-frame clones, with some not included. This table has about 440,000 clones, less than 95% appearing once. This chain links TRBV7-7 with TRBJ2-1, with TRBD2 matching over 12 bases. This clonotype was sampled from a young man who had recovered from COVID-19. Sequencing used PBMCs or T cells enriched from blood (not recorded which). The CDR3 sequence is CASSLGTSGRPGGEQFF. CDR3 nucleotides: TGTGCCAGCAGCTTAGGAACTAGCGGGAGGCCCGGGGGCGAGCAGTTCTTC.